This T cell receptor (beta chain) was retrieved from a study of siplizumab effects on memory and regulatory T cells. Study-level points and caveats: Tracing alloreactive clones into unstimulated subsets worked for only a minor fraction of them. The mean Treg-derived percentage of mappable alloreactive CD4+ clones was approximately 70% with siplizumab compared with about 30% in controls. Siplizumab led to significantly less abundant alloreactive sequences that could be traced back to unstimulated CD4+ memory cells.

A remark on this clone: Its matching antigen is unknown.

Profiled with immunoSEQ multiplex PCR; TCRdb holds only in-frame clones, not every one. The sample holds about 100,000 clones, 75% to 95% seen once. Losses at the gene ends were 0 bases for V and 6 bases for J; bases not matched to a gene: 3. Germline V CDR1 and CDR2: SGHAT, FQNNGV. CDR3 length: 15 amino acids. Material for sequencing was CD4+ T cells sorted from blood. The TCR sequence derives from a human donor in good health. This chain uses TRBV11-2 with TRBJ2-3, with 10 bases aligning to TRBD2. CDR3 protein: CASSLDPTSGDTQYF. CDR3 sequence (DNA): TGTGCCAGCAGCTTAGATCCGACTAGCGGGGATACGCAGTATTTT.